The 8 T cell receptor beta chains below come from one sample, sequenced in a study of graft-versus-host responses after intestinal transplantation (dated by TCRdb to the early 2020s). These receptors' antigens are unknown. The intended sense of this specimen's time point label: cells obtained before transplantation from donor or recipient. Library construction relied on the immunoSEQ multiplex PCR assay. In TCRdb, the immuneACCESS table is reduced to in-frame sequences with V and J assigned. These tables do not hold every clone; where another copy was compared, an unresolved V gene accounts for under half, and the others remain unexplained. This sample gives some 100,000 clones in total; roughly nine tenths of them show up just once. Clones ranked in the top ten supply 0.85% to 1% of the sample. Source: unstimulated CD4+ T cells sorted from spleen or lymph node cells, taken before transplant. The receptors here all came from a human donor who was the organ donor for an intestinal transplant.

CDR3 nucleotides: TGTGCCAGCAGTTCAGCGGGCTCTCCGGGGGGTACGCAGTATTTT. Translating gives CASSSAGSPGGTQYF. The chain couples TRBV28 to TRBJ2-3, with 7 bases that match TRBD2. The CDR3 is 15 residues long. Germline-derived CDR1 and CDR2 are MDHEN and SYDVKM. J lost 8 bases, V lost 4 bases, and 12 bases had no gene match.

The chain joins TRBV7-3 to TRBJ2-3, with a tentative D call TRBD2 (5 bases). V lost 5 bases and J 5 bases, leaving 11 bases between the germline ends. CDR3 size: 13 residues. Germline CDR1 reads SGHTA; CDR2 reads FQGTGA. The CDR3 here is CASSHSAVDTQYF. CDR3 DNA: TGTGCCAGCAGCCATAGCGCGGTAGATACGCAGTATTTT.

The rearrangement joins TRBV7-2 to TRBJ1-6; 10 bases agree with TRBD1. CDR1 is SGHTA and CDR2 is FQGNSA in the germline V gene. The CDR3 totals 17 residues. The J segment lost 11 bases and the V segment lost 4 bases, leaving 14 bases of the junction unmatched. The CDR3 is CASSSHRQGAFPPPLHF. The DNA for the CDR3 is TGTGCCAGCAGCTCCCATCGACAGGGGGCGTTCCCCCCACCCCTCCACTTT. Full variable domain (remainder filled in from reference TRBV7-2 and TRBJ1-6): GAGVSQSPSNKVTEKGKDVELRCDPISGHTALYWYRQSLGQGLEFLIYFQGNSAPDKSGLPSDRFSAERTGGSVSTLTIQRTQQEDSAVYLCASSSHRQGAFPPPLHFGNGTRLTVT.

The rearrangement links TRBV5-4 to TRBJ2-7; unclear D gene. The CDR3 extends over 15 amino acids. With 4 bases removed from V and 0 bases from J, the gap between germline ends came to 14 bases. The germline CDR1 and CDR2 sequences are SGHNT and YYREEE (reference sequence). The CDR3 sequence: CASSPSVLSSYEQYF. CDR3 nucleotides: TGTGCCAGCAGCCCTTCGGTTCTGAGCTCCTACGAGCAGTACTTC.

The V and J genes are TRBV29-1 and TRBJ1-2, with D unresolved. Trimming took 2 bases from V and 2 from J, leaving 9 bases between them. The CDR3 spans 13 residues. In germline, CDR1 is SQVTM, CDR2 ANQGSEA. This CDR3 reads CSVEPASNYGYTF. In nucleotides, the CDR3 is TGCAGCGTTGAACCTGCTTCGAACTATGGCTACACCTTC. Variable domain in full (rest from reference TRBV29-1 and TRBJ1-2): SAVISQKPSRDICQRGTSLTIQCQVDSQVTMMFWYRQQPGQSLTLIATANQGSEATYESGFVIDKFPISRPNLTFSTLTVSNMSPEDSSIYLCSVEPASNYGYTFGSGTRLTVV.

This chain links TRBV7-9 with TRBJ1-2, with D unclear. V was pared by 1 base and J by 4 bases, with 13 bases between. There are 15 residues in the CDR3. Germline values: CDR1 SEHNR, CDR2 FQNEAQ (reference sequence). DNA of the CDR3: TGTGCCAGCAGCTTAGACGGAGTCGTTAGCTATGGCTACACCTTC. Its protein product is CASSLDGVVSYGYTF.

With regard to this clone: The same CDR3 arises from other DNA sequences in this sample as well. This chain joins TRBV20-1 and TRBJ2-7; D is unclear. Trimming pared 1 base from V and 3 bases from J, leaving 4 bases between. Germline V gives CDR1 DFQATT, CDR2 SNEGSKA (reference sequence). The CDR3 length is 11 residues. The CDR3 is CSARGGYEQYF. The CDR3 DNA follows: TGCAGTGCTAGAGGGGGCTACGAGCAGTACTTC.

The rearrangement joins TRBV9 to TRBJ2-3, with TRBD2 identical over 8 bases. With V trimmed by 0 bases and J by 0 bases, 6 bases remained unmatched. The CDR3 contains 17 residues. Germline CDR1 is SGDLS and CDR2 is YYNGEE. CDR3 amino acids: CASSVVRGGPSTDTQYF. Here the CDR3 DNA reads TGTGCCAGCAGCGTAGTTCGGGGGGGCCCGAGCACAGATACGCAGTATTTT.